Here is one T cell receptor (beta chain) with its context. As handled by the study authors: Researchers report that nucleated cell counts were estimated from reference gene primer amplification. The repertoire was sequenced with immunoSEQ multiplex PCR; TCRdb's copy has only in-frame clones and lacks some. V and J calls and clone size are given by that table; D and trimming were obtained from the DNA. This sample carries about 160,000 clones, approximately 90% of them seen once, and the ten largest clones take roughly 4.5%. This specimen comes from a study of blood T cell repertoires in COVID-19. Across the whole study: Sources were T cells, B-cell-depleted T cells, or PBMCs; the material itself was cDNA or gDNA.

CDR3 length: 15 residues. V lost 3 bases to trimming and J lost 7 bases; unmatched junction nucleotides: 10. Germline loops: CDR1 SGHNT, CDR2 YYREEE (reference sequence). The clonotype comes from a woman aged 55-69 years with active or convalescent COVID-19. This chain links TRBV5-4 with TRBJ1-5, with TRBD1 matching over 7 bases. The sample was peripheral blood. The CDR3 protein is CASSYPGTADQPQHF. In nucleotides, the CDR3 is TGTGCCAGCAGCTACCCCGGGACAGCCGACCAGCCCCAGCATTTT.